These 16 T cell receptor beta chains share one sample of origin, sequenced in a study of neurological immune-mediated disorders. TCRdb passed the 5' RACE reads through MiXCR, listing each CDR3 protein once. Of about 62,000 distinct CDR3 sequences in the sample, 3.5% to 4.5% were seen once. Material: PBMCs. The source is a woman between 50 and 59 years old with multiple sclerosis.

This clonotype was seen at least ten times. One end of the junction varies from germline; a read error may be responsible. The chain has TRBV7-2 and TRBJ2-1, with 7 bases matching TRBD1. This CDR3 spans 12 amino acids. CDR1 and CDR2 from the germline V gene are SGHTA and FQGNSA. Written as DNA, the CDR3 is TGTGCCAGCAGCTTAGAGGTAGGGGGCGTCCTCTTC. Protein: CASSLEVGGVLF. Combining the CDR3 with reference TRBV7-2 and TRBJ2-1 gives the whole variable domain GAGVSQSPSNKVTEKGKDVELRCDPISGHTALYWYRQSLGQGLEFLIYFQGNSAPDKSGLPSDRFSAERTGGSVSTLTIQRTQQEDSAVYLCASSLEVGGVLFGPGTRLTVL.

There are many counts of this clonotype. The chain joins TRBV14 to TRBJ2-3; 9 bases line up with TRBD2. With 2 bases clipped from V and 6 bases from J, the junction kept 6 bases outside the gene matches. The CDR3 is 15 residues long. In germline, CDR1 is SGHDN, CDR2 FVKESK. The CDR3 here is CASSQHSGSGDTQYF. The CDR3 DNA follows: TGTGCCAGCAGCCAACATAGCGGGAGTGGGGATACGCAGTATTTT.

This clonotype was recorded at least ten times. The V gene is TRBV4-3, the J gene TRBJ2-1, with D possibly being TRBD2 (6 bases). CDR1 is LGHNA, CDR2 YSLEER, per germline. The CDR3 is 15 residues long. V lost 3 bases and J lost 0, with 9 bases in between. CDR3 DNA sequence: TGCGCCAGCAGCCATGGTAGCGGCTCCTACAATGAGCAGTTCTTC. It specifies CASSHGSGSYNEQFF.

This clonotype was seen many times. The gene calls are TRBV28 and TRBJ2-6, with D uncertain. With 4 bases removed from V and 2 bases from J, the gap between germline ends came to 9 bases. The germline gives CDR1 MDHEN, CDR2 SYDVKM. The CDR3 covers 15 residues. CDR3 in amino acids: CASSYVLAGANVLTF. As DNA, the CDR3 is TGTGCCAGCAGTTACGTCTTAGCTGGGGCCAACGTCCTGACTTTC.

This clonotype was seen ten or more times. The rearrangement uses TRBV11-2 and TRBJ2-2; maybe TRBD1 (6 bases). CDR3 size: 16 residues. Germline V gene sequence: CDR1 SGHAT, CDR2 FQNNGV. The V and J ends lost 3 bases and 0 bases respectively, with 11 bases between them. The CDR3 protein is CASSLGHGPNTGELFF. CDR3 in DNA: TGTGCCAGCAGCTTGGGACACGGACCGAACACCGGGGAGCTGTTTTTT.

This clonotype was recorded at least ten times. The chain joins TRBV2 to TRBJ1-2; a weak D match, TRBD1 (6 bases). The length of the CDR3 is 15 residues. The germline CDR1 and CDR2 sequences are SNHLY and FYNNEI. CDR3 DNA sequence: TGTGCTTCGCGACCGACAGGCAGCTTTAACTATGGCTACACCTTC. Its protein product is CASRPTGSFNYGYTF.

Notes on this clonotype: Given a much more abundant clone one base away, this may be a read error. V is TRBV2 and J is TRBJ2-7; the D gene is possibly TRBD1 (5 bases). Trimming left V 7 bases short and J 2 bases short, with 12 bases between. CDR1 and CDR2 from the germline V gene are SNHLY and FYNNEI. This CDR3 region has 13 residues. The CDR3 reads CASKGKRAYEQYF. In DNA form, the CDR3 reads TGTGCCAGCAAGGGGAAAAGGGCCTACGAGCAGTACTTC.

This rearrangement joins TRBV20-1 to TRBJ1-4; D call uncertain. The CDR3 has 13 amino acids. V was clipped by 5 bases and J by 8 bases, with 15 bases between them. Per the germline V gene, CDR1 is DFQATT and CDR2 is SNEGSKA (reference sequence). CDR3 in amino acids: CSAPGSRGEKLFF. The DNA for the CDR3 is TGCAGTGCTCCCGGGTCCCGTGGGGAAAAACTGTTTTTT.

This clonotype was detected ten times or more. V and J are TRBV6-4 and TRBJ2-2, with D possibly matching TRBD1 (5 bases). The germline CDR1 and CDR2 sequences are MRHNA and SNTAGT. Trimming took off 3 bases at V and 5 bases at J, with 10 bases between the two ends. The length of the CDR3 is 14 residues. As DNA, the CDR3 is TGTGCCAGCAGTGAACAGGATGGGACCGGGGAGCTGTTTTTT. It is translated as CASSEQDGTGELFF.

This clonotype has at least ten counts. The chain recombines TRBV5-1 with TRBJ1-1; no clear D. Trimming removed 5 bases at V and 5 bases at J, with 13 bases between. Germline CDR1 and CDR2: SGHRS and YFSETQ. The CDR3 runs 13 residues. DNA for the CDR3: TGCGCCAGCAGTTCTGGGGTACAAACTGAAGCTTTCTTT. Translating gives CASSSGVQTEAFF.

This clonotype has more than one count but fewer than ten. The chain has TRBV9 and TRBJ2-7; TRBD2 matches at 13 bases. V lost 2 bases and J lost 6; bases outside the gene matches: 5. Germline V CDR1 and CDR2: SGDLS, YYNGEE. CDR3 size: 15 residues. Here the CDR3 reads CASSVTGLAGFEQYF. CDR3 DNA: TGTGCCAGCAGCGTTACGGGACTAGCGGGATTCGAGCAGTACTTC.

This clonotype occurred many times. The J gene is TRBJ2-7, the V gene TRBV20-1, with a possible D match to TRBD2 (5 bases). CDR3 length: 13 amino acids. V was clipped by 2 bases and J by 2 bases, with 10 bases between them. Germline lookup yields CDR1 DFQATT and CDR2 SNEGSKA (reference sequence). DNA for the CDR3: TGCAGTGCTAGATCCGGGAAGGCCTACGAGCAGTACTTC. Translating gives CSARSGKAYEQYF.

This clonotype was observed at least ten times. In DNA form, the CDR3 reads TGTGCCAGCAGCGACGGCCTGAGAGATACGCAGTATTTT. This translates into CASSDGLRDTQYF. V gene TRBV9 combines with J gene TRBJ2-3; no reliable D call. CDR3 size: 13 residues. V was cut by 3 bases and J by 5 bases, with 10 bases left in between. Germline CDR1 is SGDLS and CDR2 is YYNGEE.

There are many counts of this clonotype. The chain recombines TRBV6-6 with TRBJ2-7; D uncertain. CDR1 is MNHNY and CDR2 is SVGAGI in the germline V gene (reference sequence). The CDR3 sequence is 10 residues long. Trimming cost V 10 bases and J 3 bases, with 7 bases left between them. The CDR3: CATNGYEQYF. The CDR3 DNA reads as TGTGCCACCAACGGCTACGAGCAGTACTTC.

The CDR3 reads CSASEHYADTQYF. The CDR3 nucleotides read TGCAGTGCTAGCGAACACTACGCAGATACGCAGTATTTT. The chain uses TRBV20-1 and TRBJ2-3; no reliable D call. The germline V and J ends were trimmed by 3 bases and 4 bases, with 11 bases remaining between them. Germline lookup yields CDR1 DFQATT and CDR2 SNEGSKA (reference sequence). This CDR3 comprises 13 residues.

This clonotype was recorded many times. V gene TRBV10-3 combines with J gene TRBJ2-2; TRBD2 matches 10 bases. J was trimmed by 6 bases and V by 0 bases; bases with no gene match: 7. The germline V gene has CDR1 ENHRY and CDR2 SYGVKD. This CDR3 is built from 17 residues. The CDR3 sequence: CAISESLAGVVAGELFF. The CDR3 DNA reads as TGTGCCATCAGTGAGTCTCTAGCGGGAGTGGTTGCCGGGGAGCTGTTTTTT.